The rows below give T cell receptor beta chains drawn from one sample of a study of blood T cells in healthy people across ages. TCRdb reprocessed the 5' RACE reads with MiXCR, giving one entry per CDR3 protein. The sample records hundreds of thousands of distinct CDR3 sequences, about 43% being singletons. Sequenced material: blood. The origin of the receptors is a man older than 75 in good health. Both conserved end residues are part of each CDR3. D genes are given only for firm matches. The size of a clone is reported for some rows only, either as once, few or many, or as a class for expanded clones.

J gene	V gene	D gene	clone size	CDR3 DNA	CDR3 protein
TRBJ2-2	TRBV11-2	TRBD1	many	TGTGCCAGAGGACAGGGGAACACCGGGGAGCTGTTTTTT	CARGQGNTGELFF
TRBJ2-7	TRBV7-9	NA	NA	TGTGCCAGCAGCTTAGGAGCAACGGGCTCCTACGAGCAGTACTTC	CASSLGATGSYEQYF
TRBJ1-1	TRBV12-5	TRBD1	NA	TGTGCTAGTGGTGGACAGGGGGACACTGAAGCTTTCTTT	CASGGQGDTEAFF
TRBJ2-7	TRBV24-1	NA	NA	TGTGCCACCAGTCTTGACGGGGATTCCTACGAGCAGTACTTC	CATSLDGDSYEQYF
TRBJ2-1	TRBV27	TRBD1	NA	TGTGCCAGCAATTCCCAGCGGACAGGGGGCAGGAGGGAGCAGTTCTTC	CASNSQRTGGRREQFF
TRBJ2-1	TRBV6-1	NA	NA	TGTGCCAGCATCCTCGCAGACTATCGGGACAATGAGCAGTTCTTC	CASILADYRDNEQFF
TRBJ2-7	TRBV5-1	TRBD1	NA	TGCGCCAGCAGCCTAAGGACAGGGGGCGAAGGCGAGCAGTACTTC	CASSLRTGGEGEQYF
TRBJ1-5	TRBV3-1	TRBD1	NA	TGTGCCAGCAGCCTCCAGGGGCCGACAGGGAGGGGATATAAGAGCAATCAGCCCCAGCATTTT	CASSLQGPTGRGYKSNQPQHF
TRBJ2-1	TRBV20-1	TRBD1	NA	TGCAGTGCTGGGGGACAGGGAATCGCTGAGCAGTTCTTC	CSAGGQGIAEQFF
TRBJ1-2	TRBV6-1	NA	NA	TGTGCCAGCAGGGAACCAGACAGTAACTATGGCTACACCTTC	CASREPDSNYGYTF
TRBJ1-1	TRBV6-2/TRBV6-3	TRBD1	NA	TGTGCCAGCAGTTACCCCACCGGGACAGGTGTTTCGAACACTGAAGCTTTCTTT	CASSYPTGTGVSNTEAFF
TRBJ2-5	TRBV7-2	NA	few	TGTGCCAGCAGTGGAAGGACGGCGGGTCTAGAGACCCAGTACTTC	CASSGRTAGLETQYF
TRBJ1-2	TRBV4-2	NA	NA	TGTGCCAGCAGCCAAGATCAGGGGTGGGATGGCTACACCTTC	CASSQDQGWDGYTF
TRBJ2-5	TRBV11-2	NA	NA	TGTGCCAGCAGCGCTCCCCTAGGGATGGGGGAGACCCAGTACTTC	CASSAPLGMGETQYF
TRBJ2-3	TRBV6-2/TRBV6-3	NA	few	TGTGCCAGCCGGGACTTTAATTTATTCACAGATACGCAGTATTTT	CASRDFNLFTDTQYF
TRBJ2-3	TRBV11-2	NA	few	TGTGCCAGCAGCTTAGATCGGGCAGGGACAGATACGCAGTATTTT	CASSLDRAGTDTQYF
TRBJ2-3	TRBV29-1	TRBD2	NA	TGCAGCCTCTCTAGCGGGGGGTCAGATACGCAGTATTTT	CSLSSGGSDTQYF
TRBJ2-7	TRBV11-1	TRBD1	few	TGTGCCAGCAGCTTAGACGGGGACAGCCACTACGAGCAGTACTTC	CASSLDGDSHYEQYF
TRBJ2-7	TRBV30	NA	few	TGTGCCTGGAGTGTTGTCTCGAGCGAGCAGTACTTC	CAWSVVSSEQYF
TRBJ1-2	TRBV6-1	NA	few	TGTGCCAGCAGTGAAGCCGGACAGTTCAGCTACACCTTC	CASSEAGQFSYTF
TRBJ2-1	TRBV6-1	NA	few	TGTGCCAGCAGTGATAGGGCGTTTGTTGGCTACTCCCTCTACAATGAGCAGTTCTTC	CASSDRAFVGYSLYNEQFF
TRBJ1-5	TRBV6-2/TRBV6-3	NA	few	TGTGCCAGCAGTTACGGGGGAGTGGGTCAGCCCCAGCATTTT	CASSYGGVGQPQHF
TRBJ2-1	TRBV11-3	TRBD1	NA	TGTGCCAGCAGCCAAACGTATCGGACAGGGGGATACAATGAGCAGTTCTTC	CASSQTYRTGGYNEQFF
TRBJ1-1	TRBV6-6	NA	NA	TGTGCCAGCAGTTACGGGAGGGGAACACCGAACACTGAAGCTTTCTTT	CASSYGRGTPNTEAFF
TRBJ1-5	TRBV6-1	NA	NA	TGTGCCAGCAGTGAAGAGGGTTGGAGCAATCAGCCCCAGCATTTT	CASSEEGWSNQPQHF
TRBJ2-3	TRBV20-1	NA	few	TGCAGTGCTAGAGGGGTGCTCACCCTCACAGATACGCAGTATTTT	CSARGVLTLTDTQYF
TRBJ2-1	TRBV20-1	TRBD1	NA	TGCAGTGCTAGAGATCAGGGGGCTCTTAATGAGCAGTTCTTC	CSARDQGALNEQFF
TRBJ2-2	TRBV4-2	NA	NA	TGTGCCAGCAGGACAACTAGTGGGGGGGCAACCGGGGAGCTGTTTTTT	CASRTTSGGATGELFF
TRBJ2-1	TRBV20-1	NA	few	TGCAGTGCTAGAGAGACTACTTCGCTGGTCGAGCCTGATGAGCAGTTCTTC	CSARETTSLVEPDEQFF
TRBJ2-4	TRBV6-4	NA	NA	TGTGCCAGCGGACAGACTTTACTTTTCAAAAACATTCAGTACTTC	CASGQTLLFKNIQYF
TRBJ1-4	TRBV5-4	NA	few	TGTGCCAGCAGCTTCGAAGGACCTAATGAAAAACTGTTTTTT	CASSFEGPNEKLFF
TRBJ2-2	TRBV7-3	TRBD1	NA	TGTGCCAGCAGCTGGACAGGGGGATTCACCGGGGAGCTGTTTTTT	CASSWTGGFTGELFF
TRBJ1-1	TRBV7-2	NA	NA	TGTGCCAGCAGGCCCACAGACGCCACTGAAGCTTTCTTT	CASRPTDATEAFF
TRBJ2-7	TRBV19	TRBD1	NA	TGTGCCAGTAGACCGGGACAGGGATCCTACGAGCAGTACTTC	CASRPGQGSYEQYF
TRBJ2-1	TRBV3-1	TRBD2	NA	TGTGCCAGCAGCCAAGCTAGCGGGGGGGCCATGAATGAGCAGTTCTTC	CASSQASGGAMNEQFF